Below, 22 T cell receptor beta chains from the same sample are listed, as sequenced in a study of CD8 T cells in Susac syndrome. Random hexamers were used to reverse transcribe the RNA input (about 0.45 to 1 ug). TCRdb redid the calling of the immunoSEQ multiplex PCR reads with MiXCR, one entry per CDR3 protein. The table shows 110,000 or so distinct CDR3 sequences, with around 94% occurring only once. Sequencing was performed on CD4+ T cells from PBMCs. These receptor sequences come from a human donor with multiple sclerosis.

This chain uses TRBV5-1 with TRBJ1-1; the D is unclear. The V and J ends lost 0 bases and 7 bases respectively, with 7 bases between them. Germline CDR1 SGHRS, CDR2 YFSETQ. The CDR3 contains 12 residues. CDR3 nucleotide sequence: TGCGCCAGCAGCTTGGAAGGCGGTGAAGCTTTCTTT. It specifies CASSLEGGEAFF.

The chain combines TRBV3-1 with TRBJ1-1, with D perhaps matching TRBD1 (6 bases). This CDR3 is built from 12 residues. The germline V and J ends were trimmed by 1 base and 8 bases, with 8 bases remaining between them. The V gene's germline CDR1 is LGHDT and CDR2 YNNKEL (reference sequence). Written as DNA, the CDR3 is TGTGCCAGCAGCCAAGGGGGGCGCGAAGCTTTCTTT. It yields the protein CASSQGGREAFF.

The genes are TRBV6-2 or TRBV6-3 and TRBJ2-1; D uncertain. Germline V gene sequence: CDR1 MNHEY, CDR2 SVGEGT. V shed 5 bases and J shed 13 bases, with 18 bases lying between them. The CDR3 totals 13 residues. The CDR3 is CASSPSQMAIQFF. The CDR3 DNA follows: TGTGCCAGCAGTCCTTCGCAGATGGCAATACAGTTCTTC.

The chain carries TRBV12-3 or TRBV12-4 and TRBJ2-5; possible D gene TRBD2, 6 bases. This CDR3 has 15 residues. V was clipped by 8 bases and J by 2 bases, with 18 bases between them. CDR3 sequence: CASQNKRDLQETQYF. Written as DNA, the CDR3 is TGTGCCAGCCAAAATAAGAGGGACTTACAAGAGACCCAGTACTTC.

This clonotype was seen once. The chain uses TRBV12-3 or TRBV12-4 and TRBJ2-3; 13 positions agree with TRBD2. J lost 8 bases, V lost 6 bases, and 11 bases had no gene match. The CDR3 is 16 residues long. CDR3 coding DNA: TGTGCCAGCAGCAATACCCCGGGACTAGCGGGGAGTACGCAGTATTTT. Its translation is CASSNTPGLAGSTQYF.

This clonotype was observed a single time. V gene TRBV4-1 combines with J gene TRBJ1-2, with TRBD1 as a possible D gene (5 bases). The CDR3 sequence is 14 residues long. Germline V lookup: CDR1 MGHRA, CDR2 YSYEKL. V was trimmed by 3 bases and J by 3 bases, leaving 11 bases between them. The chain's CDR3 is CASSQPGTDYGYTF. The CDR3, as DNA: TGCGCCAGCAGCCAGCCCGGGACGGACTATGGCTACACCTTC.

The rearrangement links TRBV19 to TRBJ2-3, with D tentatively TRBD2 (5 bases). Germline CDR1 and CDR2: LNHDA and SQIVND (reference sequence). Trimming took off 5 bases at V and 2 bases at J, with 14 bases between the two ends. The CDR3 spans 15 residues. The CDR3 nucleotides read TGTGCCAGTAGTCCGTCAGCGGAGTACACAGATACGCAGTATTTT. Encoded protein: CASSPSAEYTDTQYF.

The V call is TRBV29-1, the J call TRBJ1-1; D perhaps matches TRBD1 (6 bases). The CDR3 is 13 residues long. The germline V gene encodes CDR1 SQVTM and CDR2 ANQGSEA. CDR3 bases: TGCAGTCTCACAGGGACACTAGGGGCTGAAGCTTTCTTT. Residues: CSLTGTLGAEAFF.

The gene calls are TRBV29-1 and TRBJ2-6; no reliable D call. The V gene lost 1 base and the J gene lost 0 bases, with 1 base spanning the gap. The CDR3 loop spans 13 amino acids. The germline CDR1 and CDR2 sequences are SQVTM and ANQGSEA. Here the CDR3 reads CSVEGSGANVLTF. The CDR3, as DNA: TGCAGCGTTGAAGGCTCTGGGGCCAACGTCCTGACTTTC.

The chain couples TRBV24-1 to TRBJ2-1, with a tentative D call TRBD1 (5 bases). The V and J ends lost 2 bases and 12 bases respectively, with 16 bases between them. In germline, CDR1 is KGHDR, CDR2 SFDVKD. The CDR3 is made up of 14 amino acids. DNA for the CDR3: TGTGCCACCAGTGATTCGTTAACAGGATGGCGGCAGTTCTTC. Its translation is CATSDSLTGWRQFF.

This chain links TRBV4-3 with TRBJ2-4; 11 bases match TRBD1. This CDR3 is 18 amino acids long. Trimming cost V 4 bases and J 3 bases; bases outside gene matches: 11. Looked up from germline, CDR1 is LGHNA and CDR2 is YSLEER. The CDR3 is CASSLTAGTGGLKNIQYF. DNA of the CDR3: TGCGCCAGCAGCCTTACGGCCGGGACAGGGGGACTCAAAAACATTCAGTACTTC.

The chain uses TRBV28 and TRBJ2-3; TRBD1 aligns across 7 bases. After removal of 6 bases from V and 3 bases from J, the junction contained 9 bases not matched to a gene. CDR1 and CDR2 (germline): MDHEN, SYDVKM. The CDR3 totals 15 residues. The CDR3 loop is CASRPTGEGTDTQYF. The CDR3 nucleotides read TGTGCCAGCAGGCCCACAGGGGAAGGTACAGATACGCAGTATTTT.

This chain connects TRBV7-2 to TRBJ1-1; D uncertain. V lost 1 base to trimming and J lost 7 bases, with 10 bases between them. The CDR3 runs 13 residues. In germline, CDR1 is SGHTA, CDR2 FQGNSA. CDR3 nucleotide sequence: TGTGCCAGCAGCTTAGGGCCAGTCGTTGAAGCTTTCTTT. It yields the protein CASSLGPVVEAFF.

The chain uses TRBV5-1 and TRBJ2-5; D is tentatively TRBD1 or TRBD2 (5 bases each). Trimming pared 1 base from V and 5 bases from J, leaving 15 bases between. This CDR3 contains 15 residues. CDR1 and CDR2 (germline): SGHRS, YFSETQ. The CDR3 reads CASSLRTGGWETQYF. CDR3 DNA sequence: TGCGCCAGCAGCTTGAGGACTGGGGGTTGGGAGACCCAGTACTTC. The complete variable domain, with remaining parts taken from reference TRBV5-1 and TRBJ2-5, reads KAGVTQTPRYLIKTRGQQVTLSCSPISGHRSVSWYQQTPGQGLQFLFEYFSETQRNKGNFPGRFSGRQFSNSRSEMNVSTLELGDSALYLCASSLRTGGWETQYFGPGTRLLVL.

CDR3 residues: CASSLPPSGNTIYF. The DNA of the CDR3 is TGTGCCAGCAGTTTGCCACCCTCTGGAAACACCATATATTTT. This chain connects TRBV12-3 or TRBV12-4 to TRBJ1-3; D unresolved. The CDR3 loop spans 14 amino acids. V lost 3 bases and J lost 0, with 6 bases in between.

V and J are TRBV6-5 and TRBJ1-2; no clear D gene. The CDR3 loop spans 13 amino acids. V shed 7 bases and J shed 7 bases, with 16 bases lying between them. The germline V gene encodes CDR1 MNHEY and CDR2 SVGAGI. Here the CDR3 DNA reads TGTGCCAGCACTAGCACCGGGATTATTGGCTACACCTTC. Translated: CASTSTGIIGYTF.

The chain recombines TRBV7-2 with TRBJ1-1; D call uncertain. The CDR3 is made up of 14 amino acids. The V end was cut by 5 bases, the J end by 3 bases, with 13 bases between. CDR1 is SGHTA, CDR2 FQGNSA, per germline. This CDR3 is CASSATARDTEAFF. The CDR3 region has the DNA TGTGCCAGCAGCGCTACGGCGAGGGACACTGAAGCTTTCTTT. The whole variable domain, filled in from reference TRBV7-2 and TRBJ1-1, reads GAGVSQSPSNKVTEKGKDVELRCDPISGHTALYWYRQSLGQGLEFLIYFQGNSAPDKSGLPSDRFSAERTGGSVSTLTIQRTQQEDSAVYLCASSATARDTEAFFGQGTRLTVV.

This clonotype was seen only a few times. This chain connects TRBV27 to TRBJ1-1; weak D call: TRBD1 (5 bases). This CDR3 spans 11 amino acids. Germline-derived CDR1 and CDR2 are MNHEY and SMNVEV (reference sequence). The V gene lost 6 bases and the J gene lost 3 bases, with 5 bases spanning the gap. CDR3 nucleotide sequence: TGTGCCAGCAGGGGGGACACTGAAGCTTTCTTT. It translates to CASRGDTEAFF.

As DNA, the CDR3 is TGTGCCAGCAGCCTCCGTCCGGCAGGGGCAAGGAACGAGCAGTACTTC. This sequence encodes CASSLRPAGARNEQYF. The chain combines TRBV7-2 with TRBJ2-7, with TRBD1 as a possible D gene (6 bases). Germline lookup yields CDR1 SGHTA and CDR2 FQGNSA. This CDR3 region has 16 residues. V lost 5 bases to trimming and J lost 5 bases, with 22 bases between them.

The rearrangement joins TRBV20-1 to TRBJ2-7, with D uncertain. Per germline, CDR1 DFQATT and CDR2 SNEGSKA (reference sequence). Trimming pared 3 bases from V and 3 bases from J, leaving 9 bases between. This CDR3 is 12 amino acids long. The CDR3 is CSASWRDYEQYF. CDR3 coding DNA: TGCAGTGCTAGTTGGCGAGACTACGAGCAGTACTTC.

The rearrangement links TRBV19 to TRBJ1-2, with D hard to call. Germline lookup yields CDR1 LNHDA and CDR2 SQIVND (reference sequence). Between the trimmed V and J ends, which lost 3 bases and 2 bases, there was a span of 10 bases. This CDR3 contains 14 residues. The CDR3 nucleotides read TGTGCCAGTAGTATCGAGGGTCAGAACTATGGCTACACCTTC. Its translation: CASSIEGQNYGYTF.

V usage is TRBV5-1 and J usage is TRBJ2-1; no reliable D call. This CDR3 is built from 15 residues. The germline gives CDR1 SGHRS, CDR2 YFSETQ. V shed 0 bases and J shed 0 bases, with 7 bases lying between them. The CDR3 here is CASSLGGFSYNEQFF. In nucleotides, the CDR3 is TGCGCCAGCAGCTTGGGAGGTTTCTCCTACAATGAGCAGTTCTTC.